A single sample gave rise to the 30 T cell receptor beta chains below, sequenced in a study of cytomegalovirus exposure and HLA in healthy donors. 13 Jbeta primers and 60 Vbeta primers were used for the PCR. The assay was immunoSEQ multiplex PCR, and TCRdb's table has in-frame clones only and misses some. The profile covers about 160,000 clones, with 77% appearing a single time and less than 9% taken by the ten largest. The sample taken for sequencing was PBMCs. These receptors were taken from a male donor in good health and CMV-seropositive.

This clone was seen a handful of times. This chain uses TRBV4-1 with TRBJ2-2; no clear D. Germline V gene data show CDR1 as MGHRA and CDR2 as YSYEKL. This CDR3 contains 11 residues. Trimming took 6 bases from V and 5 from J, leaving 4 bases between them. The CDR3 loop reads CASRSTGELFF. The DNA for the CDR3 is TGCGCCAGCAGATCAACCGGGGAGCTGTTTTTT.

The rearrangement links TRBV9 to TRBJ1-4; D unresolved. Germline V lookup: CDR1 SGDLS, CDR2 YYNGEE. V was trimmed by 3 bases and J by 7 bases, leaving 10 bases between them. CDR3 length equals 13 residues. The DNA of the CDR3 is TGTGCCAGCAGCGCCCGACCGGGTGAAAAACTGTTTTTT. Its protein is CASSARPGEKLFF.

J is TRBJ2-6 and V is TRBV27; D is uncertain. Between the trimmed V and J ends, which lost 5 bases and 1 base, there was a span of 15 bases. CDR1 is MNHEY and CDR2 is SMNVEV in the germline V gene (reference sequence). The length of the CDR3 is 17 residues. The CDR3 DNA is TGTGCCAGCAGTCCCGGTCGGTCGATATCTGGGGCCAACGTCCTGACTTTC. Translation: CASSPGRSISGANVLTF.

V and J are TRBV19 and TRBJ2-2, with TRBD1 identical over 8 bases. V shed 4 bases and J 5 bases; nucleotides not matched to a gene: 6. The CDR3 has 15 residues. The germline gives CDR1 LNHDA, CDR2 SQIVND (reference sequence). The CDR3 protein is CASSRRQGQTGELFF. DNA of the CDR3: TGTGCCAGTAGTAGGAGACAGGGGCAAACCGGGGAGCTGTTTTTT. Combining the CDR3 with reference TRBV19 and TRBJ2-2 gives the whole variable domain DGGITQSPKYLFRKEGQNVTLSCEQNLNHDAMYWYRQDPGQGLRLIYYSQIVNDFQKGDIAEGYSVSREKKESFPLTVTSAQKNPTAFYLCASSRRQGQTGELFFGEGSRLTVL.

J is TRBJ1-5 and V is TRBV6-1; 8 nucleotides agree with TRBD1. CDR1 and CDR2 from the germline V gene are MNHNS and SASEGT. The V gene end was trimmed by 8 bases and the J gene end by 5 bases; junction bases not matched to a gene: 8. The CDR3 contains 14 residues. The CDR3 bases are TGTGCCAGCCGGGGACAGGCCTCCTATCAGCCCCAGCATTTT. Amino acids: CASRGQASYQPQHF.

The CDR3 DNA sequence: TGTGCCAGCAGCCAAGAGTTTGCGTTACGGGAGACCCAGTACTTC. Translating it yields CASSQEFALRETQYF. The V gene is TRBV14, the J gene TRBJ2-5; no reliable D call. The ends were cut back, 0 bases at V and 5 bases at J, with 13 bases in the middle. This CDR3 has 15 residues. The germline CDR1 and CDR2 sequences are SGHDN and FVKESK. Full variable domain (rest looked up from reference TRBV14 and TRBJ2-5): EAGVTQFPSHSVIEKGQTVTLRCDPISGHDNLYWYRRVMGKEIKFLLHFVKESKQDESGMPNNRFLAERTGGTYSTLKVQPAELEDSGVYFCASSQEFALRETQYFGPGTRLLVL.

This clone has only a few counts. The J gene is TRBJ1-3, the V gene TRBV2; unclear D gene. The V gene's germline CDR1 is SNHLY and CDR2 FYNNEI. Between the trimmed V and J ends, which lost 7 bases and 0 bases, there was a span of 10 bases. The CDR3 is 14 amino acids. CDR3 residues: CASTAGNSGNTIYF. The CDR3 DNA reads TGTGCCAGCACCGCAGGCAACTCTGGAAACACCATATATTTT.

The J gene is TRBJ2-7, the V gene TRBV27, with D possibly TRBD2 on 5 matching bases. The CDR3 contains 14 residues. V lost 8 bases, J lost 3 bases, and 17 bases lay in between. Germline CDR1 MNHEY, CDR2 SMNVEV (reference sequence). The CDR3 spells CASSASGILYEQYF. In DNA, the CDR3 is TGTGCCAGCTCCGCATCCGGGATTCTCTACGAGCAGTACTTC.

V usage is TRBV25-1 and J usage is TRBJ2-7, with unresolved D. Germline loops: CDR1 MGHDK, CDR2 SYGVNS. Trimming removed 7 bases from V and 7 bases from J, with 20 bases in between. The CDR3 covers 14 residues. CDR3 in DNA: TGTGCCAGCATTCCACAGAAAAATTCAAGGGAGCAGTACTTC. Translation: CASIPQKNSREQYF.

This sequence joins TRBV5-1 and TRBJ1-2; perhaps TRBD1 as D (5 bases). CDR3 length: 14 residues. V lost 5 bases to trimming and J lost 14 bases, with 25 bases between them. In germline, CDR1 is SGHRS, CDR2 YFSETQ. The CDR3 here is CASSRVSGGIGGTF. The DNA for the CDR3 is TGCGCCAGCAGTAGAGTCAGCGGGGGGATCGGGGGTACCTTC.

The chain has TRBV5-6 and TRBJ2-1; 15 nucleotides agree with TRBD2. The CDR3 has 19 residues. In germline, CDR1 is SGHDT, CDR2 YYEEEE. V was pared by 3 bases and J by 8 bases, with 15 bases of the junction left unmatched. This CDR3 is CASSSPGLAGGLMRDEQFF. In nucleotides, the CDR3 is TGTGCCAGCAGCTCTCCAGGACTAGCGGGGGGGCTCATGCGGGATGAGCAGTTCTTC.

This clone has more than one count but fewer than ten. The CDR3, as DNA: TGCGCCAGCAGTGAGGAGGGACTCGTCACTGAGCAGTTCTTC. It yields the protein CASSEEGLVTEQFF. This chain uses TRBV10-1 with TRBJ2-1; D might be TRBD2 (6 bases). CDR3 length: 14 amino acids. The V end lost 2 bases, the J end lost 9 bases, and 14 bases lay between the germline ends. Germline V lookup: CDR1 WNHNN, CDR2 SYGVQD (reference sequence).

This chain joins TRBV5-1 and TRBJ2-1; 8 bases agree with TRBD2. This CDR3 region has 12 residues. Germline assignment: CDR1 SGHRS and CDR2 YFSETQ. The ends lost 1 base at V and 14 bases at J; junction bases unmatched: 5. CDR3 loop: CASSLSGGLKFF. Here the CDR3 DNA reads TGCGCCAGCAGCTTGAGCGGGGGCCTGAAGTTCTTC. The full variable domain, rest sourced from reference TRBV5-1 and TRBJ2-1, is KAGVTQTPRYLIKTRGQQVTLSCSPISGHRSVSWYQQTPGQGLQFLFEYFSETQRNKGNFPGRFSGRQFSNSRSEMNVSTLELGDSALYLCASSLSGGLKFFGPGTRLTVL.

This clone was recorded once. The rearrangement uses TRBV2 and TRBJ1-2; D unclear. This CDR3 has 14 amino acids. V was shortened by 5 bases and J by 5 bases, with 15 bases between the two germline ends. The germline gives CDR1 SNHLY, CDR2 FYNNEI. CDR3 nucleotide sequence: TGTGCCAGCAGTAGCGCGGCCCGCGGGTATGGCTACACCTTC. This codes for CASSSAARGYGYTF.

The CDR3 is CARSYRTALRNSPLHF. As DNA, the CDR3 is TGTGCCAGAAGCTACCGGACAGCCCTTAGGAATTCACCCCTCCACTTT. The genes are TRBV5-3 and TRBJ1-6; TRBD1 is a possible D gene (6 bases). TRBV5-3 is given ORF status, its function remaining uncertain. Trimming left V 3 bases short and J 7 bases short, with 17 bases between. CDR3 length equals 16 residues.

The table lists this clone with a count of one. The V call is TRBV6-5, the J call TRBJ2-2, with D perhaps matching TRBD2 (6 bases). Germline V gives CDR1 MNHEY, CDR2 SVGAGI. The CDR3 spans 15 residues. The germline V and J ends were trimmed by 7 bases and 5 bases, with 17 bases remaining between them. In DNA form, the CDR3 reads TGTGCCAGCATTCCCTTTGGGGGGAGAACCGGGGAGCTGTTTTTT. The encoded protein is CASIPFGGRTGELFF.

The chain uses TRBV9 and TRBJ1-2, with D perhaps matching TRBD1 (5 bases). Germline V lookup: CDR1 SGDLS, CDR2 YYNGEE. Between the trimmed V and J ends, which lost 4 bases and 2 bases, there was a span of 9 bases. The CDR3 sequence is 13 residues long. CDR3 protein: CASSPGPNYGYTF. The CDR3 coding sequence is TGTGCCAGCAGCCCAGGGCCAAACTATGGCTACACCTTC.

V and J are TRBV10-3 and TRBJ2-5; 11 nucleotides line up with TRBD2. Germline V lookup: CDR1 ENHRY, CDR2 SYGVKD. The V segment lost 3 bases and the J segment 2 bases; nucleotides outside the gene matches: 5. This CDR3 region has 16 residues. CDR3: CAISDVTSGVQETQYF. CDR3 sequence (DNA): TGTGCCATCAGTGATGTGACTAGCGGGGTTCAAGAGACCCAGTACTTC.

The rearrangement joins TRBV6-1 to TRBJ1-5; D gene uncertain. The V end lost 6 bases, the J end lost 0 bases, and 6 bases lay between the germline ends. This CDR3 has 13 residues. CDR1 and CDR2 (germline): MNHNS, SASEGT. The CDR3: CASRRDSNQPQHF. The CDR3 DNA is TGTGCCAGCAGGCGTGATAGCAATCAGCCCCAGCATTTT.

The V gene is TRBV30, the J gene TRBJ1-1; D not certain. Trimming removed 0 bases at V and 2 bases at J, with 10 bases between. CDR3 length: 14 amino acids. Germline lookup yields CDR1 GTSNPN and CDR2 SVGIG (reference sequence). The DNA of the CDR3 is TGTGCCTGGAGTGTACGGAGAACTAACACTGAAGCTTTCTTT. Its translation is CAWSVRRTNTEAFF.

The sample holds a few counts of this clone. In nucleotides, the CDR3 is TGTGCCAGCAGTTGGGGCCCCTACGAGCAGTACTTC. Its translation is CASSWGPYEQYF. The chain is built from TRBV2 and TRBJ2-7, with D possibly matching TRBD1 (5 bases). V lost 5 bases, J lost 2 bases, and 7 bases lay in between. Per the germline V gene, CDR1 is SNHLY and CDR2 is FYNNEI. The CDR3 runs to 12 residues.

V usage is TRBV5-6 and J usage is TRBJ2-5; 10 nucleotides align to TRBD2. Trimming took 6 bases from V and 1 from J; bases not matched to a gene: 3. In germline, CDR1 is SGHDT, CDR2 YYEEEE. The CDR3 covers 14 residues. CDR3 amino acids: CASTIAGGQETQYF. CDR3 in DNA: TGTGCCAGCACCATAGCGGGGGGCCAAGAGACCCAGTACTTC. Full variable domain (rest looked up from reference TRBV5-6 and TRBJ2-5): DAGVTQSPTHLIKTRGQQVTLRCSPKSGHDTVSWYQQALGQGPQFIFQYYEEEERQRGNFPDRFSGHQFPNYSSELNVNALLLGDSALYLCASTIAGGQETQYFGPGTRLLVL.

The chain employs TRBV5-6 and TRBJ2-7; D unresolved. The V end was cut by 3 bases, the J end by 2 bases, with 18 bases between. From germline, CDR1 is SGHDT and CDR2 YYEEEE. The CDR3 extends over 16 amino acids. CDR3 residues: CASSYLGGTFTYEQYF. The CDR3 region has the DNA TGTGCCAGCAGCTACCTCGGCGGTACTTTTACCTACGAGCAGTACTTC.

V and J are TRBV5-1 and TRBJ2-7, with 11 bases matching TRBD1. Germline lookup yields CDR1 SGHRS and CDR2 YFSETQ. The CDR3 runs to 14 residues. V shed 4 bases and J 5 bases; nucleotides not matched to a gene: 5. The CDR3 coding sequence is TGCGCCAGCAGCATCCGGACAGGGGGCCACGAGCAGTACTTC. Protein: CASSIRTGGHEQYF.

This clone was seen a handful of times. The gene calls are TRBV4-1 and TRBJ1-2; D is unresolved. The CDR3 contains 15 residues. V lost 1 base and J 2 bases, leaving 11 bases between the germline ends. Germline V gene data show CDR1 as MGHRA and CDR2 as YSYEKL. CDR3 sequence reads: CASSQAIGQNYGYTF. CDR3 coding DNA: TGCGCCAGCAGCCAAGCGATTGGGCAGAACTATGGCTACACCTTC.

The gene calls are TRBV4-1 and TRBJ2-3; 9 bases align to TRBD2. The length of the CDR3 is 17 residues. V lost 0 bases to trimming and J lost 2 bases; unmatched junction nucleotides: 6. Germline-derived CDR1 and CDR2 are MGHRA and YSYEKL. The CDR3 DNA sequence: TGCGCCAGCAGCCAAGATAAAAGCGGGGGGAACACAGATACGCAGTATTTT. As protein: CASSQDKSGGNTDTQYF.

As for this clone: An end of the junction differs from the germline gene, which may be a read error. The chain combines TRBV9 with TRBJ1-6; a possible D gene is TRBD1 (5 bases). Germline CDR1 reads SGDLS; CDR2 reads YYNGEE. There are 15 residues in the CDR3. CDR3 nucleotides: TGTGCCAGCAGCGTAGGTGACAGCTATAATTCACCCCCCCACTTT. Translated, it gives CASSVGDSYNSPPHF.

This chain connects TRBV11-2 to TRBJ1-2; TRBD1 is a possible D gene (6 bases). The CDR3 is made up of 14 amino acids. Germline CDR1 and CDR2: SGHAT and FQNNGV. The V gene lost 2 bases and the J gene lost 3 bases, with 10 bases spanning the gap. In nucleotides, the CDR3 is TGTGCCAGCAGCTTACAGGGGAACCACTATGGCTACACCTTC. Translation: CASSLQGNHYGYTF.

The CDR3 sequence is CAWSRVGEKLFF. The CDR3 DNA follows: TGTGCCTGGAGCAGGGTTGGAGAAAAACTGTTTTTT. V is TRBV30 and J is TRBJ1-4; D may be TRBD1 (5 bases). The germline gives CDR1 GTSNPN, CDR2 SVGIG (reference sequence). Trimming pared 3 bases from V and 8 bases from J, leaving 10 bases between. This CDR3 comprises 12 residues.

The chain links TRBV30 to TRBJ2-7; 8 nucleotides match TRBD1. After removal of 0 bases from V and 6 bases from J, the junction contained 7 bases not matched to a gene. The CDR3 runs 14 residues. Germline loops: CDR1 GTSNPN, CDR2 SVGIG (reference sequence). CDR3 coding DNA: TGTGCCTGGAGTGTATTCCAGGGGGCGTTCGAGCAGTACTTC. Translated, it gives CAWSVFQGAFEQYF.